Below, 29 T cell receptor beta chains from the same sample are listed, as sequenced in a study of PD-1 blockade in classical Hodgkin lymphoma. The method was immunoSEQ multiplex PCR; TCRdb's version includes in-frame clones alone and lacks a portion of them. The table lists 20,000 to 30,000 clones, 91% of them singletons, with 0.5% to 0.55% in the top ten. The time point here: newly diagnosed, previously untreated cHL patient sample. Purified CD4+ T cells were obtained from thawed PBMCs through magnetic negative selection. Sequencing input: CD4+ T cells from blood. These receptors all come from a human donor with classical Hodgkin lymphoma.

The V call is TRBV28, the J call TRBJ1-1; 7 bases are a match to TRBD1. Germline V gene lookup returns CDR1 MDHEN and CDR2 SYDVKM. J gave up 4 bases and V 6 bases, and 11 bases lay outside the gene matches. CDR3 size: 15 residues. DNA for the CDR3: TGTGCCAGCAGGCCTACCACAGGGGATGGCACTGAAGCTTTCTTT. This encodes CASRPTTGDGTEAFF. Variable domain in full (rest from reference TRBV28 and TRBJ1-1): DVKVTQSSRYLVKRTGEKVFLECVQDMDHENMFWYRQDPGLGLRLIYFSYDVKMKEKGDIPEGYSVSREKKERFSLILESASTNQTSMYLCASRPTTGDGTEAFFGQGTRLTVV.

This sequence joins TRBV30 and TRBJ1-1; unclear D gene. In germline, CDR1 is GTSNPN, CDR2 SVGIG (reference sequence). This CDR3 is built from 13 residues. V was pared by 2 bases and J by 7 bases, with 14 bases between. The CDR3 nucleotides read TGTGCCTGGAGTTGGATCCGTCGTGTTGAAGCTTTCTTT. Translating it yields CAWSWIRRVEAFF.

The chain links TRBV30 to TRBJ1-6; D gene uncertain. Germline CDR1 GTSNPN, CDR2 SVGIG (reference sequence). V was cut by 0 bases and J by 9 bases, with 9 bases left in between. This CDR3 contains 13 residues. The CDR3 region has the DNA TGTGCCTGGAGTGTACGGGAAGGTTCACCCCTCCACTTT. Its protein is CAWSVREGSPLHF.

This chain connects TRBV9 to TRBJ2-3; D possibly corresponds to TRBD2 (5 bases). V was trimmed by 3 bases and J by 2 bases, leaving 7 bases between them. This CDR3 comprises 13 residues. Per the germline V gene, CDR1 is SGDLS and CDR2 is YYNGEE. The CDR3 bases are TGTGCCAGCAGCGGGACTTACACAGATACGCAGTATTTT. This translates into CASSGTYTDTQYF.

This chain connects TRBV5-6 to TRBJ2-7; no definite D call. CDR1 is SGHDT and CDR2 is YYEEEE in the germline V gene. Trimming left V 4 bases short and J 2 bases short, with 16 bases between. This CDR3 has 15 amino acids. CDR3 protein: CASSHPGPWAYEQYF. For the CDR3, the DNA is TGTGCCAGCAGCCATCCGGGCCCCTGGGCCTACGAGCAGTACTTC.

This clone was detected once. The chain joins TRBV5-4 to TRBJ2-2; the D is unclear. V dropped 0 bases and J dropped 1 base, with 4 bases sitting between them. The length of the CDR3 is 14 residues. Per the germline V gene, CDR1 is SGHNT and CDR2 is YYREEE (reference sequence). Here the CDR3 reads CASSLGGNTGELFF. The CDR3 DNA reads TGTGCCAGCAGCTTGGGGGGGAACACCGGGGAGCTGTTTTTT.

The chain recombines TRBV7-9 with TRBJ1-1, with 8 positions matching TRBD1. Germline values: CDR1 SEHNR, CDR2 FQNEAQ (reference sequence). V lost 6 bases to trimming and J lost 4 bases; unmatched junction nucleotides: 7. CDR3 length: 14 residues. The CDR3 here is CASRSWTGSTEAFF. For the CDR3, the DNA is TGTGCCAGCAGATCTTGGACAGGGTCCACTGAAGCTTTCTTT.

CDR3 in DNA: TGTGCCAGCACTCCGACTAACACCGGGGAGCTGTTTTTT. This codes for CASTPTNTGELFF. V usage is TRBV6-1 and J usage is TRBJ2-2; D unclear. CDR3 length: 13 residues. The germline CDR1 and CDR2 sequences are MNHNS and SASEGT. Trimming cost V 7 bases and J 2 bases, with 8 bases left between them.

The J gene is TRBJ2-5, the V gene TRBV28; unclear D gene. Germline assignment: CDR1 MDHEN and CDR2 SYDVKM. CDR3 size: 13 residues. Trimming removed 5 bases from V and 0 bases from J, with 7 bases in between. The CDR3 nucleotides read TGTGCCAGCAGTCGACGGAACCAAGAGACCCAGTACTTC. Amino acid sequence: CASSRRNQETQYF. Supplemented by reference TRBV28 and TRBJ2-5, the full variable domain reads DVKVTQSSRYLVKRTGEKVFLECVQDMDHENMFWYRQDPGLGLRLIYFSYDVKMKEKGDIPEGYSVSREKKERFSLILESASTNQTSMYLCASSRRNQETQYFGPGTRLLVL.

The chain combines TRBV6-1 with TRBJ1-6; 7 bases align to TRBD1. CDR1 is MNHNS, CDR2 SASEGT, per germline. V lost 5 bases, J lost 10 bases, and 8 bases stayed unmatched. This CDR3 has 14 amino acids. This CDR3 is CASSSTGKRSPLHF. In nucleotides, the CDR3 is TGTGCCAGCAGTTCGACAGGGAAGAGATCACCCCTCCACTTT.

This clone is a singleton in its sample. The J gene is TRBJ1-4, the V gene TRBV7-3, with 7 bases matching TRBD1. V lost 0 bases and J lost 6; bases outside the gene matches: 7. Per the germline V gene, CDR1 is SGHTA and CDR2 is FQGTGA. CDR3 length equals 16 residues. In nucleotides, the CDR3 is TGTGCCAGCAGCTTAACGGCGGGACAGCCATATGAAAAACTGTTTTTT. As protein: CASSLTAGQPYEKLFF.

The J gene is TRBJ1-4, the V gene TRBV19; D is ambiguous. CDR1 LNHDA and CDR2 SQIVND come from the germline V gene (reference sequence). CDR3 length: 13 amino acids. Trimming took off 1 base at V and 3 bases at J, with 3 bases between the two ends. This CDR3 reads CASSIVSNEKLFF. The DNA for the CDR3 is TGTGCCAGTAGTATAGTATCTAATGAAAAACTGTTTTTT.

J is TRBJ2-1 and V is TRBV10-1, with 13 bases lining up with TRBD2. CDR3 length: 15 amino acids. Germline trimming cut 6 bases from V and 2 bases from J; bases unmatched to any gene: 1. Germline V gene data show CDR1 as WNHNN and CDR2 as SYGVQD (reference sequence). The chain's CDR3 is CASSGTSGAYNEQFF. CDR3 nucleotides: TGCGCCAGCAGCGGGACTAGCGGGGCCTACAATGAGCAGTTCTTC.

This rearrangement joins TRBV6-1 to TRBJ1-3; D call uncertain. Germline V gene data show CDR1 as MNHNS and CDR2 as SASEGT. The CDR3 consists of 16 residues. The V end lost 3 bases, the J end lost 0 bases, and 12 bases lay between the germline ends. For the CDR3, the DNA is TGTGCCAGCAGTGAGTTATGGACCGGCTCTGGAAACACCATATATTTT. Translated, it gives CASSELWTGSGNTIYF.

The chain carries TRBV7-9 and TRBJ2-7, with TRBD1 identical over 7 bases. This CDR3 has 15 residues. In germline, CDR1 is SEHNR, CDR2 FQNEAQ (reference sequence). Unmatched junction bases numbered 8, after V lost 4 bases and J lost 2 bases. CDR3: CASSYKGTEPYEQYF. CDR3 sequence (DNA): TGTGCCAGCAGCTACAAGGGGACAGAACCCTACGAGCAGTACTTC.

This chain uses TRBV5-6 with TRBJ2-1; tentatively, D is TRBD2 (6 bases). CDR1 is SGHDT and CDR2 is YYEEEE in the germline V gene. The V and J ends lost 6 bases and 0 bases respectively, with 13 bases between them. The CDR3 is 15 residues long. The CDR3 bases are TGTGCCAGCACCACCCCGGAGGGCTCCTACAATGAGCAGTTCTTC. Protein: CASTTPEGSYNEQFF.

This clone occurred once. The chain couples TRBV6-1 to TRBJ2-7; D might be TRBD1 (6 bases). V was pared by 3 bases and J by 2 bases, with 14 bases between. CDR1 is MNHNS and CDR2 is SASEGT in the germline V gene. The CDR3 sequence is 15 residues long. CDR3: CASSELAGVAYEQYF. The CDR3 region has the DNA TGTGCCAGCAGTGAGTTAGCAGGGGTAGCCTACGAGCAGTACTTC.

This rearrangement joins TRBV7-9 to TRBJ2-1; D gene ambiguous. Germline CDR1 reads SEHNR; CDR2 reads FQNEAQ (reference sequence). Between the trimmed V and J ends, which lost 0 bases and 0 bases, there was a span of 3 bases. The CDR3 extends over 14 amino acids. The CDR3 loop reads CASSLAVSYNEQFF. CDR3 nucleotide sequence: TGTGCCAGCAGCTTAGCAGTCTCCTACAATGAGCAGTTCTTC.

This sequence joins TRBV11-2 and TRBJ1-3; possibly TRBD1 for D (6 bases). Germline-derived CDR1 and CDR2 are SGHAT and FQNNGV. The CDR3 length is 17 residues. Trimming pared 5 bases from V and 4 bases from J, leaving 21 bases between. In DNA, the CDR3 is TGTGCCAGCAGCACCTACCGGACAGACGATCGGGGAAACACCATATATTTT. This codes for CASSTYRTDDRGNTIYF.

V is TRBV23-1 and J is TRBJ2-2; D not certain. Being an ORF, TRBV23-1 has a function that is uncertain. Trimming pared 0 bases from V and 9 bases from J, leaving 14 bases between. This CDR3 has 15 amino acids. In DNA form, the CDR3 reads TGCGCCAGCAGTCAATCGGGCGATTATTATCGGGAGCTGTTTTTT. Amino acids: CASSQSGDYYRELFF.

The V and J genes are TRBV7-3 and TRBJ2-6; D not resolved. The CDR3 runs to 15 residues. Between the trimmed V and J ends, which lost 3 bases and 1 base, there was a span of 7 bases. CDR1 is SGHTA, CDR2 FQGTGA, per germline. CDR3 region: CASSFPESGANVLTF. CDR3 coding DNA: TGTGCCAGCAGCTTCCCCGAGTCTGGGGCCAACGTCCTGACTTTC.

V is TRBV25-1 and J is TRBJ1-2; D call uncertain. Germline-derived CDR1 and CDR2 are MGHDK and SYGVNS. Trimming shortened V by 1 base and J by 8 bases, and 14 bases separated the two germline ends. CDR3 length equals 14 residues. This CDR3 reads CASSESYGSKGYTF. CDR3 DNA sequence: TGTGCCAGCAGTGAATCTTACGGGTCTAAGGGCTACACCTTC.

Remarks on this clone: The junction departs from germline at one end; a sequencing error may be responsible. V and J are TRBV11-3 and TRBJ2-7; perhaps TRBD1 as D (6 bases). The CDR3 loop spans 14 amino acids. Germline V gene lookup returns CDR1 SGHNT and CDR2 YENEEA. The chain's CDR3 is CASARSPADSNRYF. In DNA, the CDR3 is TGTGCCAGCGCCCGGTCGCCGGCGGACAGTAATCGGTATTTC.

V is TRBV5-8 and J is TRBJ1-2; the match to TRBD1 covers 8 bases. V was pared by 0 bases and J by 7 bases, with 11 bases of the junction left unmatched. This CDR3 spans 16 amino acids. CDR1 is SGHTS and CDR2 is YDEGEE in the germline V gene. The CDR3: CASSLALTGVVRGYTF. DNA for the CDR3: TGTGCCAGCAGCTTGGCCCTGACAGGGGTTGTTCGTGGCTACACCTTC.

CDR3 in amino acids: CASSSQDRGQYF. The CDR3 region has the DNA TGTGCCAGCAGTTCCCAGGACAGGGGGCAGTACTTC. This chain links TRBV27 with TRBJ2-7, with TRBD1 matching over 9 bases. Germline V gene sequence: CDR1 MNHEY, CDR2 SMNVEV (reference sequence). This CDR3 contains 12 residues. With V trimmed by 4 bases and J by 9 bases, 4 bases remained unmatched.

The V gene is TRBV2, the J gene TRBJ2-1; D remains unclear. There are 12 residues in the CDR3. Germline CDR1 reads SNHLY; CDR2 reads FYNNEI. Trimming pared 6 bases from V and 6 bases from J, leaving 9 bases between. Written as DNA, the CDR3 is TGTGCCAGCAGACCAGACGTCAATGAGCAGTTCTTC. It encodes CASRPDVNEQFF.

The chain links TRBV4-3 to TRBJ1-4; the D is unclear. The germline gives CDR1 LGHNA, CDR2 YSLEER. V lost 0 bases to trimming and J lost 13 bases, with 18 bases between them. The CDR3 spans 15 residues. DNA for the CDR3: TGCGCCAGCAGCCAAGAGAGGGCCGGTTGGGAACGACTGTTTTTT. Its translation is CASSQERAGWERLFF.

This sequence joins TRBV5-4 and TRBJ2-5; either TRBD1 or TRBD2 may supply D (5 bases each). Deletions cut 10 bases from V and 4 bases from J, with 17 bases between. Germline V gene lookup returns CDR1 SGHNT and CDR2 YYREEE (reference sequence). This CDR3 region has 13 residues. The CDR3 sequence is CAGRTMGTETQYF. The CDR3, as DNA: TGTGCCGGCCGTACCATGGGGACAGAGACCCAGTACTTC. Supplemented by reference TRBV5-4 and TRBJ2-5, the full variable domain reads ETGVTQSPTHLIKTRGQQVTLRCSSQSGHNTVSWYQQALGQGPQFIFQYYREEENGRGNFPPRFSGLQFPNYSSELNVNALELDDSALYLCAGRTMGTETQYFGPGTRLLVL.

V gene TRBV10-3 combines with J gene TRBJ2-1, with unresolved D. Germline loops: CDR1 ENHRY, CDR2 SYGVKD. V was trimmed by 2 bases and J by 6 bases, leaving 11 bases between them. The CDR3 covers 14 residues. The CDR3 DNA sequence: TGTGCCATCAGTGAGATCAGGCCGCTCAATGAGCAGTTCTTC. This sequence encodes CAISEIRPLNEQFF.